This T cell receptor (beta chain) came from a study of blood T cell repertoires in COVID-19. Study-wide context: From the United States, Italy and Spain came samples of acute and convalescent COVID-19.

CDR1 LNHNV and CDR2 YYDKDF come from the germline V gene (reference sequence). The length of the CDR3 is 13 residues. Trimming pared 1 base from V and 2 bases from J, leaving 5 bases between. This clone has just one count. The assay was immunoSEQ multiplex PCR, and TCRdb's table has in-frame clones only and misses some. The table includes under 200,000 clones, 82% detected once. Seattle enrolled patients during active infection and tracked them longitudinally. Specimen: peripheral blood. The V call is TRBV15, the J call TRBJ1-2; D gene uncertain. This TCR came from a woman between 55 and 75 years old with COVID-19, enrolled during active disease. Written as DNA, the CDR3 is TGTGCCACCAGCAGAGGGGAGAACTATGGCTACACCTTC. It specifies CATSRGENYGYTF.